These 7 T cell receptor beta chains share one sample of origin, sequenced in a study of human T cells and chemical hapten exposure. This sample's time point: pre-sensitization, week 0. Noted treatment: therapeutic diphenylcyclopropenone sensitization with weekly scalp DPC. TCRdb called the RACE reads again in MiXCR, with one record for every CDR3 protein. The data contain 300,000 to 400,000 distinct CDR3 sequences, around 5.5% of them seen just once; the ten biggest clones take up about 2.5%. Specimen: whole blood, collected in connection with sensitization to the hapten diphenylcyclopropenone (DPC). The receptors were sampled from a woman in her fifties or sixties with alopecia areata. Some clones in this sample may be carry-over from other donors' samples.

This chain links TRBV6-5 with TRBJ1-2; D remains ambiguous. Trimming took 0 bases from V and 1 from J, leaving 12 bases between them. Germline-derived CDR1 and CDR2 are MNHEY and SVGAGI. This CDR3 has 16 amino acids. In DNA form, the CDR3 reads TGTGCCAGCAGTTACTCTTTCCGCGCCCTTAACTATGGCTACACCTTC. It encodes CASSYSFRALNYGYTF.

The chain carries TRBV13 and TRBJ1-1; TRBD1 is a possible D gene (5 bases). Trimming removed 2 bases from V and 4 bases from J, with 14 bases in between. This CDR3 has 15 residues. CDR1 PRHDT and CDR2 FYEKMQ come from the germline V gene (reference sequence). The CDR3 region is CASSLRGAEGTEAFF. The CDR3 DNA sequence: TGTGCCAGCAGCTTAAGAGGGGCAGAAGGCACTGAAGCTTTCTTT. The whole variable domain, filled in from reference TRBV13 and TRBJ1-1, reads AAGVIQSPRHLIKEKRETATLKCYPIPRHDTVYWYQQGPGQDPQFLISFYEKMQSDKGSIPDRFSAQQFSDYHSELNMSSLELGDSALYFCASSLRGAEGTEAFFGQGTRLTVV.

This clonotype was observed at least ten times. CDR3 sequence reads: CASSVESWYQPQHF. The CDR3 coding sequence is TGCGCCAGCAGCGTCGAGAGTTGGTATCAGCCCCAGCATTTT. The chain uses TRBV4-1 and TRBJ1-5; D not certain. Germline V lookup: CDR1 MGHRA, CDR2 YSYEKL. The CDR3 totals 14 residues. V lost 5 bases and J 5 bases, leaving 13 bases between the germline ends.

This clonotype has ten or more counts. The chain employs TRBV28 and TRBJ2-1, with no clear D. This CDR3 is 12 amino acids long. CDR1 and CDR2 from the germline V gene are MDHEN and SYDVKM. The DNA of the CDR3 is TGTACCTCCGAGAGCTCCTACAATGAGCAGTTCTTC. Translated, it gives CTSESSYNEQFF.

This clonotype was recorded at least ten times. The chain joins TRBV3-1 to TRBJ2-6; weak D call: TRBD1 (5 bases). This CDR3 spans 15 amino acids. The germline gives CDR1 LGHDT, CDR2 YNNKEL (reference sequence). Trimming removed 2 bases at V and 4 bases at J, with 9 bases between. CDR3 DNA sequence: TGTGCCAGCAGCCAACAGGGAAGAGGGGCCAACGTCCTGACTTTC. It translates to CASSQQGRGANVLTF.

This clonotype was seen a few times. The V and J genes are TRBV4-3 and TRBJ2-1, with 11 bases aligning to TRBD2. V was clipped by 2 bases and J by 9 bases; unmatched bases: 6. CDR1 LGHNA and CDR2 YSLEER come from the germline V gene. The CDR3 has 15 residues. The CDR3 DNA reads TGCGCCAGCAGCCAACCTGGAACTAGCGGGGGTGAGCAGTTCTTC. Protein product: CASSQPGTSGGEQFF.

The chain is built from TRBV20-1 and TRBJ2-7; D remains unclear. Between the trimmed V and J ends, which lost 3 bases and 0 bases, there was a span of 12 bases. CDR1 is DFQATT and CDR2 is SNEGSKA in the germline V gene (reference sequence). There are 14 residues in the CDR3. CDR3 sequence: CSASRPGLSYEQYF. In DNA form, the CDR3 reads TGCAGTGCTAGTCGGCCAGGCCTCTCCTACGAGCAGTACTTC.